Below, 17 T cell receptor beta chains from the same sample are listed, as sequenced in a study of CD8 T cells in ankylosing spondylitis (dated by TCRdb to 2016 to 2017). Library method: 5' RACE. The data were produced on an Illumina HiSeq 2500. The raw public data were reprocessed by TCRdb itself: fastp quality trimming at Q25, MiXCR clonotype calling, in-frame beta chains only. Rows matching on CDR3 protein sequence are summarized as one entry with the most common DNA and genes. For this sample the table gives 210,000 or so distinct CDR3 sequences, of which roughly 24% were detected only once. The ten most abundant clones make up roughly 6.7% of the sample. The sample taken for sequencing was blood, either unsorted or a sorted T cell fraction (not recorded which). These TCRs come from a male donor with ankylosing spondylitis or in good health (not recorded which).

This clonotype is judged medium-sized (0.01 to 0.1%). CDR3 loop: CASSNPTGDTEAFF. CDR3 nucleotide sequence: TGTGCCAGCAGCAATCCTACAGGGGATACTGAAGCTTTCTTT. J is TRBJ1-1 and V is TRBV5-6; 7 bases fit TRBD1. The CDR3 runs 14 residues. Germline loops: CDR1 SGHDT, CDR2 YYEEEE. J was trimmed by 5 bases and V by 4 bases; bases with no gene match: 8.

This clonotype was detected a few times. J is TRBJ2-2 and V is TRBV20-1; D perhaps matches TRBD2 (6 bases). CDR1 DFQATT and CDR2 SNEGSKA come from the germline V gene (reference sequence). The CDR3 totals 15 residues. Trimming pared 0 bases from V and 0 bases from J, leaving 8 bases between. Here the CDR3 reads CSARDSGTNTGELFF. For the CDR3, the DNA is TGCAGTGCTAGAGATAGCGGTACGAACACCGGGGAGCTGTTTTTT.

This clonotype was counted at least ten times. The chain joins TRBV21-1 to TRBJ1-6; TRBD1, as called in the table, went unchecked against the DNA. TRBV21-1 is designated a pseudogene. The CDR3 runs to 14 residues. CDR3 residues: CASSKVLPDSPLHF. CDR3 sequence (DNA): TGTGCCAGCAGCAAAGTTCTCCCGGATTCACCCCTCCACTTT.

The chain uses TRBV12-3 or TRBV12-4 and TRBJ2-1, with D hard to call. The CDR3 has 11 residues. Trimming cost V 8 bases and J 15 bases, with 17 bases left between them. The CDR3 is CASHESSRRFF. The CDR3 DNA reads as TGTGCCAGCCACGAAAGTAGCAGGCGGTTCTTC.

This clonotype was detected a few times. The V call is TRBV15, the J call TRBJ2-6; weak D call: TRBD2 (5 bases). Germline CDR1 LNHNV, CDR2 YYDKDF (reference sequence). The CDR3 loop spans 21 amino acids. Trimming left V 1 base short and J 0 bases short, with 22 bases between. The CDR3 nucleotides are TGTGCCACCAGCAGAGTAGGGAGCGCAGGCCTATCCTTCTCTGGGGCCAACGTCCTGACTTTC. Translating it yields CATSRVGSAGLSFSGANVLTF.

There are many counts of this clonotype. The rearrangement uses TRBV20-1 and TRBJ2-2, with D uncertain. CDR1 and CDR2 from the germline V gene are DFQATT and SNEGSKA (reference sequence). This CDR3 is built from 14 residues. Trimming stripped 0 bases from V and 2 bases from J, with 7 bases between. CDR3 region: CSARDIQNTGELFF. The CDR3 DNA sequence: TGCAGTGCTAGAGATATACAAAACACCGGGGAGCTGTTTTTT.

In its sample, this clonotype was seen many times. The chain recombines TRBV29-1 with TRBJ2-4; D perhaps matches TRBD2 (5 bases). This CDR3 comprises 13 residues. V gave up 5 bases and J gave up 5 bases, with 13 bases separating them. Germline CDR1 SQVTM, CDR2 ANQGSEA. The CDR3 DNA is TGCAGCGTTCGGGGAATATCCCAAAACATTCAGTACTTC. This gives the protein CSVRGISQNIQYF.

This clonotype showed up just a few times. The chain uses TRBV6-5 and TRBJ2-1; D gene ambiguous. Per the germline V gene, CDR1 is MNHEY and CDR2 is SVGAGI. The V end lost 0 bases, the J end lost 4 bases, and 13 bases lay between the germline ends. The CDR3 is made up of 16 amino acids. CDR3 in amino acids: CASSYSPAARYNEQFF. The CDR3 DNA follows: TGTGCCAGCAGTTACTCCCCGGCGGCCCGTTACAATGAGCAGTTCTTC.

V gene TRBV20-1 combines with J gene TRBJ2-7; the D gene is possibly TRBD1 (5 bases). This CDR3 is built from 12 residues. Germline V gene sequence: CDR1 DFQATT, CDR2 SNEGSKA (reference sequence). With 1 base removed from V and 5 bases from J, the gap between germline ends came to 9 bases. CDR3 nucleotides: TGCAGTGCTAGAGGACAGTTCGACGAGCAGTACTTC. Protein sequence: CSARGQFDEQYF.

As regards this clonotype: A much larger clone differs from this one at a single base, so this may be a read error. V is TRBV7-9 and J is TRBJ1-1; maybe TRBD1 (5 bases). Germline loops: CDR1 SEHNR, CDR2 FQNEAQ (reference sequence). The CDR3 contains 15 residues. CDR3 coding DNA: TGTACCAGCAGCTATCAGGGCCCCATGAACACTGAAGCTTTCTTT. This gives the protein CTSSYQGPMNTEAFF.

This clonotype was counted a few times. The chain links TRBV7-2 to TRBJ2-5; D possibly uses TRBD1 or TRBD2 (6 bases each). The CDR3 has 15 amino acids. Germline CDR1 is SGHTA and CDR2 is FQGNSA. V lost 5 bases and J 2 bases, leaving 15 bases between the germline ends. CDR3 nucleotides: TGTGCCAGCAGCCCAAGGGGGAGGCGTCAAGAGACCCAGTACTTC. Its translation is CASSPRGRRQETQYF.

This clonotype was observed many times. The CDR3 sequence is CASSRGEGVNTEAFF. Here the CDR3 DNA reads TGTGCCAGCAGCCGGGGCGAGGGGGTCAACACTGAAGCTTTCTTT. The chain employs TRBV7-3 and TRBJ1-1, with D perhaps TRBD1 (6 bases). The CDR3 consists of 15 residues. The V gene lost 5 bases and the J gene lost 2 bases, with 15 bases spanning the gap. Germline V CDR1 and CDR2: SGHTA, FQGTGA.

This clonotype was seen ten or more times. V is TRBV11-2 and J is TRBJ2-1; no clear D. Trimming pared 0 bases from V and 1 base from J, leaving 10 bases between. This CDR3 has 16 amino acids. Germline assignment: CDR1 SGHAT and CDR2 FQNNGV. The CDR3 DNA is TGTGCCAGCAGCTTAGAACCGGAGCATTCCTACAATGAGCAGTTCTTC. Translated, it gives CASSLEPEHSYNEQFF.

This clonotype has ten or more counts. The rearrangement links TRBV5-1 to TRBJ2-1, with 8 nucleotides matching TRBD2. V lost 0 bases to trimming and J lost 7 bases; unmatched junction nucleotides: 6. The V gene's germline CDR1 is SGHRS and CDR2 YFSETQ. The CDR3 consists of 15 residues. CDR3 nucleotide sequence: TGCGCCAGCAGCTTGGTTGCGGGAGGTGGGAATGAGCAGTTCTTC. This gives the protein CASSLVAGGGNEQFF. Using reference TRBV5-1 and TRBJ2-1 for the parts outside the CDR3, the full variable domain is KAGVTQTPRYLIKTRGQQVTLSCSPISGHRSVSWYQQTPGQGLQFLFEYFSETQRNKGNFPGRFSGRQFSNSRSEMNVSTLELGDSALYLCASSLVAGGGNEQFFGPGTRLTVL.

This clonotype was seen a few times. J is TRBJ1-2 and V is TRBV5-1; TRBD1 matches at 11 bases. Trimming took 3 bases from V and 7 from J; bases not matched to a gene: 5. The CDR3 runs to 14 residues. Germline lookup yields CDR1 SGHRS and CDR2 YFSETQ. DNA for the CDR3: TGCGCCAGCAGCTCGGTGGGACAGGGGGGTGGCTACACCTTC. Protein sequence: CASSSVGQGGGYTF.

This clonotype showed up many times. CDR3 nucleotide sequence: TGCAGTGCTAGAGTACTAGCGGGAGTAGATACGCAGTATTTT. It yields the protein CSARVLAGVDTQYF. The V and J genes are TRBV20-1 and TRBJ2-3, with 11 bases lining up with TRBD2. Germline V lookup: CDR1 DFQATT, CDR2 SNEGSKA (reference sequence). V shed 1 base, J shed 5 bases, and the junction held 2 bases outside the gene matches. The CDR3 has 14 amino acids.

This rearrangement joins TRBV29-1 to TRBJ2-7, with D possibly matching TRBD1 (5 bases). The CDR3 has 11 residues. V lost 7 bases to trimming and J lost 3 bases, with 10 bases between them. Germline values: CDR1 SQVTM, CDR2 ANQGSEA. The CDR3 region is CSAQTGYEQYF. CDR3 nucleotide sequence: TGCAGCGCCCAAACAGGCTACGAGCAGTACTTC.